This TCR beta chain comes out of a study of STAT5B mutations in CD4+ large granular lymphocyte leukemia (dated by TCRdb to 2022 to 2024). In terms of the full investigation: Among healthy controls, the CDR3 'QG' motif was associated with a particular HLA allele. The TCRbeta repertoires of CD4+ T-cell large granular lymphocyte leukemia patients were compared with the TCRbeta repertoires of healthy blood donors. Flow cytometry on FACSCanto II or FACSVerse confirmed that purified fractions exceeded 95% purity among lymphocytes.

Paper-wide results and their limitations: Compared with healthy CD4+ repertoires, CD4-sorted patient repertoires appeared more clonal, and this difference remained even after the putative leukemic clones were removed. The data were not HLA-matched, and the relatively small sample size could explain the higher clonality seen in CD4+ compared with CD8+ T-LGLL. Main leukemic clonotypes were private to each patient, although over 20% appeared at low frequency in other patients' non-leukemic repertoires. Enrichment of TRBV06-family usage was observed among the top patient clones (8/27) relative to healthy controls (2/35).

Buffy coats from 30 to 40 blood donors, supplied by the Finnish Red Cross blood service, were used as healthy controls. All TCR-sequenced material derived from peripheral blood: patient blood samples and healthy donor buffy coats. Ficoll-Hypaque gradient centrifugation was used to isolate peripheral blood mononuclear cells. Magnetic purification was used to isolate CD4+ cells from the buffy coats of the healthy controls. Genomic DNA was extracted using the Gentra Puregene Cell and Tissue kit, and a Qubit 2.0 fluorometer was used to quantify it. From the cysteine up to the phenylalanine, the CDR3 has a length of 18 residues. CDR3 DNA is the only sequence kept; it has 54 bases, read in frame from the first base. V is trimmed back by 0 bases and J by 1 base, and the junction contains 9 bases that no gene match accounts for. From a lookup of the germline V gene, CDR1 and CDR2 are MGHRA and YSYEKL. Comment on this clone: This clone's antigen is unknown. No qualities accompany the bases; no much larger clone lies one base away.

TCRbeta rearrangements were sequenced from genomic DNA using the immunoSEQ assay at survey resolution. The published analysis was carried out like this. In the TCR sequencing data, the lowest productive clonotype frequency that could be detected was 2.59 x 10-5. Only productive TCRbeta rearrangements, defined as complete and in-frame sequences, were included in the analyses. Sample clonality was computed as Simpson clonality in the immunoSEQ Analyzer version 3.0. Based on frequency, clones were grouped as very rare, small, medium, large (1-20%) or hyperexpanded (>20%). Generation probabilities were estimated with OLGA 1.2.3, V-gene circos plots were made with VDJtools, specificities were searched in VDJdb, and CDR3 motifs were identified with GLIPH. TCRdb provides this immuneACCESS table in a form limited to in-frame rearrangements. Some clones are lacking; in checked studies, under half of them reflect an unresolved V gene, and why the rest are absent is not known. From that table come the V and J calls and clone size; the DNA was used to work out D and trimming. For this sample the table gives roughly 3,500 clones, of which about 85% were detected only once. About 2.2% of the sample is in the top ten clones.

This sequence was found in a human donor in good health. Sequenced sample: CD4+ T cells from blood buffy coats. The chain couples TRBV4-1 to TRBJ2-4, with TRBD1 matching 7 junction bases. CDR3 region: CASSQERQGFSAKNIQYF. The sequence in DNA is TGCGCCAGCAGCCAAGAAAGACAGGGTTTTTCTGCCAAAAACATTCAGTACTTC.